This T cell receptor beta chain was identified during a study of OX40 agonist ivuxolimab in advanced cancers. Profiling relied on immunoSEQ multiplex PCR, and the TCRdb table lists in-frame clones only, not all of them. The data contain about 84,000 clones, over 80% of them singletons. From germline, CDR1 is GTSNPN and CDR2 SVGIG (reference sequence). Trimming took 1 base from V and 14 from J; bases not matched to a gene: 8. This CDR3 comprises 12 residues. V and J are TRBV30 and TRBJ2-1; 7 positions agree with TRBD1. Sequencing was performed on CD4+ or CD8+ T cells sorted from blood, taken in a trial of the OX40 agonist ivuxolimab. The receptor was isolated from an adult with an advanced solid tumor such as melanoma, head and neck, liver or kidney cancer. CDR3 nucleotide sequence: TGTGCCTGGAGTGAGTCACAGGGGCGGGAGTTCTTC. As protein: CAWSESQGREFF.